The rows below give T cell receptor beta chains drawn from one sample of a study of blood T cell repertoires in COVID-19. Sequencing was performed with immunoSEQ multiplex PCR; in TCRdb, only in-frame clones are kept and a portion is missing. In the table there are about 170,000 clones, around four fifths of which are singletons. Sequencing was performed on peripheral blood. These receptor sequences come from a woman over 75 with COVID-19, enrolled during active disease. Both conserved end residues are part of each CDR3. A D gene is named only where the DNA matches it firmly. Some rows have no size entry. The others give once, few or many, or a class for an expanded clone.

D gene: NA
V gene: TRBV5-5
J gene: TRBJ1-5
clone size: NA
CDR3 DNA: TGTGCCAGCAGGTTAACTCAGGAGGCAGCGCCCCAGCATTTT
CDR3 protein: CASRLTQEAAPQHF

D gene: TRBD2
V gene: TRBV5-1
J gene: TRBJ2-1
clone size: NA
CDR3 DNA: TGCGCCAGCAATAGCGGGAGTAACAATGAGCAGTTCTTC
CDR3 protein: CASNSGSNNEQFF

D gene: NA
V gene: TRBV6-5
J gene: TRBJ1-1
clone size: NA
CDR3 DNA: TGTGCCAGCAGTTACGGGGGGTTGGCTTTCTTT
CDR3 protein: CASSYGGLAFF

D gene: TRBD1
V gene: TRBV5-6
J gene: TRBJ1-2
clone size: NA
CDR3 DNA: TGTGCCAGCAGCTTCCTCGGGACAGGGGACTATGGCTACACCTTC
CDR3 protein: CASSFLGTGDYGYTF

D gene: NA
V gene: TRBV11-2
J gene: TRBJ1-3
clone size: NA
CDR3 DNA: TGTGCCAGCAGCTTAGCGGGGGTTCTGGTAGGAAACACCATATATTTT
CDR3 protein: CASSLAGVLVGNTIYF

D gene: TRBD1
V gene: TRBV6-6
J gene: TRBJ2-7
clone size: few
CDR3 DNA: TGTGCCAGCAGTTCCCCGGGACAGGGTTTGGGCGAGCAGTACTTC
CDR3 protein: CASSSPGQGLGEQYF

D gene: NA
V gene: TRBV4-1
J gene: TRBJ1-3
clone size: NA
CDR3 DNA: TGCGCCAGCAGCCAAGTTTCCTCGAGCTCTGGAAACACCATATATTTT
CDR3 protein: CASSQVSSSSGNTIYF

D gene: NA
V gene: TRBV5-5
J gene: TRBJ1-2
clone size: NA
CDR3 DNA: TGTGCCAGCAGCCCCAACATCAGGGGCTATGGCTACACCTTC
CDR3 protein: CASSPNIRGYGYTF

D gene: NA
V gene: TRBV19
J gene: TRBJ1-5
clone size: NA
CDR3 DNA: TGTGCCAGTAGTATAGGAGGGCGAAATCAGCCCCAGCATTTT
CDR3 protein: CASSIGGRNQPQHF

D gene: TRBD2
V gene: TRBV10-2
J gene: TRBJ2-3
clone size: once
CDR3 DNA: TGCGCCAGCAGTGATACTAGCGGAGGCACAGATACGCAGTATTTT
CDR3 protein: CASSDTSGGTDTQYF

D gene: TRBD1
V gene: TRBV27
J gene: TRBJ1-5
clone size: NA
CDR3 DNA: TGTGCCAGCAGTTTATCGACAGGGGGCAATCAGCCCCAGCATTTT
CDR3 protein: CASSLSTGGNQPQHF

D gene: NA
V gene: TRBV11-2
J gene: TRBJ2-5
clone size: few
CDR3 DNA: TGTGCCAGCAGGCGGACAGTTCAAGAGACCCAGTACTTC
CDR3 protein: CASRRTVQETQYF

D gene: NA
V gene: TRBV2
J gene: TRBJ1-1
clone size: NA
CDR3 DNA: TGTGCCAGCGAAGGAGTCCAGAGGAACACTGAAGCTTTCTTT
CDR3 protein: CASEGVQRNTEAFF

D gene: NA
V gene: TRBV7-9
J gene: TRBJ1-5
clone size: NA
CDR3 DNA: TGTGCCAGCAGCTTACCCGGTCAGCCCCAGCATTTT
CDR3 protein: CASSLPGQPQHF

D gene: TRBD1
V gene: TRBV28
J gene: TRBJ1-2
clone size: few
CDR3 DNA: TGTGCCAGCAATCCCGGGACAGGGGGCTATGGCTACACCTTC
CDR3 protein: CASNPGTGGYGYTF

D gene: TRBD1
V gene: TRBV18
J gene: TRBJ1-1
clone size: few
CDR3 DNA: TGTGCCAGCTCACCACCCTTGGGACAGGCCACTGAAGCTTTCTTT
CDR3 protein: CASSPPLGQATEAFF

D gene: TRBD2
V gene: TRBV6-1
J gene: TRBJ2-1
clone size: NA
CDR3 DNA: TGTGCCAGCAGGTGGGGCTCTAGCGGCGATGAGCAGTTCTTC
CDR3 protein: CASRWGSSGDEQFF

D gene: NA
V gene: TRBV6-5
J gene: TRBJ1-2
clone size: NA
CDR3 DNA: TGTGCCAGCAGCGGGACACGAAACAACTATGGCTACACCTTC
CDR3 protein: CASSGTRNNYGYTF

D gene: NA
V gene: TRBV6-5
J gene: TRBJ1-3
clone size: NA
CDR3 DNA: TGTGCCAGCAGACCTGACAGTGCCTCTGGAAACACCATATATTTT
CDR3 protein: CASRPDSASGNTIYF

D gene: NA
V gene: TRBV28
J gene: TRBJ1-1
clone size: NA
CDR3 DNA: TGTGCCAGCAGATCGACACCCGCAGTCCCTGAAGCTTTCTTT
CDR3 protein: CASRSTPAVPEAFF

D gene: NA
V gene: TRBV11-2
J gene: TRBJ2-2
clone size: NA
CDR3 DNA: TGTGCCAGCAGCTTAGAGGGGCCCGGGGAGCTGTTTTTT
CDR3 protein: CASSLEGPGELFF

D gene: NA
V gene: TRBV6-6
J gene: TRBJ1-5
clone size: NA
CDR3 DNA: TGTGCCAGCCAGACGGGGGGCAGGCAGCCCCAGCATTTT
CDR3 protein: CASQTGGRQPQHF